Following are 30 T cell receptor beta chains from one sample sequenced in a study of blood T cell repertoires in COVID-19. Here immunoSEQ multiplex PCR was the method, and the copy in TCRdb shows in-frame clones only, minus some. The repertoire includes 70,000 to 90,000 clones, 75% to 90% of them detected once, and about 6.5% sits in the top ten. Sequencing was carried out using peripheral blood. These receptors originate from a man aged 80 or over with COVID-19, enrolled during active disease.

The V call is TRBV28, the J call TRBJ2-7, with D possibly matching TRBD1 (6 bases). Germline V gene sequence: CDR1 MDHEN, CDR2 SYDVKM. CDR3 size: 14 residues. Trimming cost V 4 bases and J 2 bases, with 12 bases left between them. In nucleotides, the CDR3 is TGTGCCAGCAGTTCATACAGGGCCCCCTACGAGCAGTACTTC. Its translation is CASSSYRAPYEQYF.

The V and J genes are TRBV12-5 and TRBJ2-6, with D uncertain. The germline V gene has CDR1 LGHNT and CDR2 FRNRAP. V was cut by 6 bases and J by 9 bases, with 15 bases left in between. The CDR3 is 14 residues long. CDR3: CASGPTHRFNVLTF. As DNA, the CDR3 is TGTGCTAGTGGACCCACCCACAGATTCAACGTCCTGACTTTC. Looking up the rest from reference TRBV12-5 and TRBJ2-6 gives the full variable domain: DARVTQTPRHKVTEMGQEVTMRCQPILGHNTVFWYRQTMMQGLELLAYFRNRAPLDDSGMPKDRFSAEMPDATLATLKIQPSEPRDSAVYFCASGPTHRFNVLTFGAGSRLTVL.

The V gene is TRBV11-2, the J gene TRBJ1-4; 9 bases align to TRBD1. The germline CDR1 and CDR2 sequences are SGHAT and FQNNGV. The trim removed 6 bases at V and 7 bases at J, leaving 21 bases unmatched. The CDR3 totals 19 residues. The CDR3: CASSTQDRGRIGGLEKLFF. CDR3 DNA: TGTGCCAGCAGTACCCAGGACAGGGGAAGAATCGGGGGCCTTGAAAAACTGTTTTTT.

This clone is a singleton in its sample. The CDR3 DNA reads as TGTGCCACCCAACCGGGGGGGCCCCGGTACAATGAGCAGTTCTTC. Its protein is CATQPGGPRYNEQFF. V is TRBV15 and J is TRBJ2-1; 8 bases line up with TRBD2. The CDR3 runs 15 residues. Germline V gene data show CDR1 as LNHNV and CDR2 as YYDKDF (reference sequence). Trimming cost V 8 bases and J 4 bases; bases outside gene matches: 10.

This rearrangement joins TRBV6-5 to TRBJ2-2; maybe TRBD1 (5 bases). The V end lost 6 bases, the J end lost 5 bases, and 13 bases lay between the germline ends. Germline assignment: CDR1 MNHEY and CDR2 SVGAGI. CDR3 length: 14 residues. In DNA form, the CDR3 reads TGTGCCAGCAGGTCCAGGGTGGGAACCGGGGAGCTGTTTTTT. It translates to CASRSRVGTGELFF.

The sample holds one count of this clone. The chain is built from TRBV6-6 and TRBJ1-2; D is perhaps TRBD1 (6 bases). Trimming left V 3 bases short and J 6 bases short, with 14 bases between. Germline loops: CDR1 MNHNY, CDR2 SVGAGI (reference sequence). The CDR3 consists of 14 residues. In DNA form, the CDR3 reads TGTGCCAGCAGTTATCGACAGGTCATGCATGGCTACACCTTC. It yields the protein CASSYRQVMHGYTF.

Only a few counts were recorded for this clone. The CDR3 DNA is TGTGCCAGCAGTCCGACAGGGGGCATTCGGGCTTTCTTT. Protein product: CASSPTGGIRAFF. The chain combines TRBV28 with TRBJ1-1, with 10 bases identical to TRBD1. V trimming: 5 bases; J trimming: 11 bases; junction bases outside the gene matches: 8. Germline CDR1 and CDR2: MDHEN and SYDVKM. The CDR3 sequence is 13 residues long.

The V gene is TRBV19, the J gene TRBJ1-1, with D perhaps TRBD1 (6 bases). V was cut by 9 bases and J by 4 bases, with 21 bases left in between. This CDR3 has 15 amino acids. Germline CDR1 and CDR2: LNHDA and SQIVND (reference sequence). CDR3 DNA sequence: TGTGCCAGCTCCCTTACCGGTACAGGGCTCACTGAAGCTTTCTTT. Amino acid sequence: CASSLTGTGLTEAFF.

The CDR3 loop reads CASSSVGGRMNTEAFF. The CDR3 coding sequence is TGCGCCAGCAGTAGCGTAGGGGGCAGGATGAACACTGAAGCTTTCTTT. The chain has TRBV5-1 and TRBJ1-1, with 7 bases aligning to TRBD1. V shed 5 bases and J 0 bases; nucleotides not matched to a gene: 10. Germline CDR1 is SGHRS and CDR2 is YFSETQ. The CDR3 has 16 residues.

The chain has TRBV7-8 and TRBJ2-5; TRBD2 aligns across 8 bases. The CDR3 contains 17 residues. The germline CDR1 and CDR2 sequences are SGHVS and FQNEAQ. V shed 1 base and J 5 bases; nucleotides not matched to a gene: 12. The CDR3 spells CASSLGGSGAAWETQYF. DNA of the CDR3: TGTGCCAGCAGCTTAGGGGGTAGCGGGGCCGCCTGGGAGACCCAGTACTTC.

As DNA, the CDR3 is TGTGCCAGCAGTGCTTTCGGGACAGGGGGTCAGTTCTTC. As protein: CASSAFGTGGQFF. The chain is built from TRBV2 and TRBJ2-1, with 11 bases fitting TRBD1. The V gene end was trimmed by 4 bases and the J gene end by 13 bases; junction bases not matched to a gene: 6. The germline V gene encodes CDR1 SNHLY and CDR2 FYNNEI. The CDR3 has 13 amino acids.

The chain links TRBV27 to TRBJ1-3; the D is unclear. Per germline, CDR1 MNHEY and CDR2 SMNVEV (reference sequence). The CDR3 consists of 15 residues. V lost 3 bases to trimming and J lost 0 bases, with 9 bases between them. The CDR3 reads CASSFWRISGNTIYF. The CDR3 nucleotides read TGTGCCAGCAGTTTTTGGCGGATCTCTGGAAACACCATATATTTT.

V is TRBV12-2 and J is TRBJ1-6. TRBV12-2 is a known pseudogene. The CDR3 spans 16 residues. The CDR3 DNA sequence: TGTGCAAGTCGCTTGCGTCTCGGGTCCTATAATTCACCCCTCCACTTT. The encoded protein is CASRLRLGSYNSPLHF.

The chain combines TRBV5-1 with TRBJ1-4, with 9 bases matching TRBD1. J lost 0 bases, V lost 3 bases, and 6 bases had no gene match. There are 17 residues in the CDR3. The germline gives CDR1 SGHRS, CDR2 YFSETQ. The CDR3 protein is CASSSDRGTATNEKLFF. The DNA for the CDR3 is TGCGCCAGCAGCTCGGACAGGGGAACGGCAACTAATGAAAAACTGTTTTTT. The full variable domain, rest sourced from reference TRBV5-1 and TRBJ1-4, is KAGVTQTPRYLIKTRGQQVTLSCSPISGHRSVSWYQQTPGQGLQFLFEYFSETQRNKGNFPGRFSGRQFSNSRSEMNVSTLELGDSALYLCASSSDRGTATNEKLFFGSGTQLSVL.

This chain joins TRBV3-1 (or the pseudogene TRBV3-2) and TRBJ2-1; 8 positions agree with TRBD2. The CDR3 length is 15 residues. With 5 bases clipped from V and 3 bases from J, the junction kept 6 bases outside the gene matches. The germline V gene encodes CDR1 LGHDT and CDR2 YNNKEL (reference sequence). The CDR3 loop is CASSLRGAGYNEQFF. The DNA for the CDR3 is TGTGCCAGCAGCTTGCGGGGGGCCGGCTACAATGAGCAGTTCTTC.

The rearrangement uses TRBV14 and TRBJ2-3; D is perhaps TRBD1 (5 bases). In germline, CDR1 is SGHDN, CDR2 FVKESK. The length of the CDR3 is 14 residues. Trimming took 1 base from V and 5 from J, leaving 10 bases between them. The DNA of the CDR3 is TGTGCCAGCAGCCAAGTATCCAGGGTAGATACGCAGTATTTT. This translates into CASSQVSRVDTQYF. The full variable domain, rest sourced from reference TRBV14 and TRBJ2-3, is EAGVTQFPSHSVIEKGQTVTLRCDPISGHDNLYWYRRVMGKEIKFLLHFVKESKQDESGMPNNRFLAERTGGTYSTLKVQPAELEDSGVYFCASSQVSRVDTQYFGPGTRLTVL.

The chain recombines TRBV5-1 with TRBJ1-2; TRBD1 is a possible D gene (5 bases). This CDR3 region has 14 residues. CDR1 and CDR2 from the germline V gene are SGHRS and YFSETQ. The ends were cut back, 5 bases at V and 7 bases at J, with 18 bases in the middle. The CDR3 coding sequence is TGCGCCAGCAGGGGCGAAGGTGGGGCTGGTGGCTACACCTTC. It encodes CASRGEGGAGGYTF.

Turning to this clone: The identical CDR3 is also encoded by other nucleotide sequences in the sample. The chain combines TRBV5-4 with TRBJ1-4; D is undetermined. Trimming removed 0 bases at V and 5 bases at J, with 11 bases between. The CDR3 sequence is 15 residues long. Germline V CDR1 and CDR2: SGHNT, YYREEE (reference sequence). The CDR3 DNA sequence: TGTGCCAGCAGCTTGGGACAAGGAACAAATGAAAAACTGTTTTTT. Translating gives CASSLGQGTNEKLFF.

This clone showed up just a few times. V usage is TRBV24-1 and J usage is TRBJ2-1; a possible D gene is TRBD2 (6 bases). The germline gives CDR1 KGHDR, CDR2 SFDVKD. The CDR3 is 17 amino acids. V lost 4 bases and J 0 bases, leaving 15 bases between the germline ends. The CDR3 spells CATSDLGRGSSYNEQFF. As DNA, the CDR3 is TGTGCCACCAGTGACCTCGGACGGGGGAGCTCCTACAATGAGCAGTTCTTC.

The gene calls are TRBV28 and TRBJ1-2; D call uncertain. This CDR3 comprises 13 residues. Germline assignment: CDR1 MDHEN and CDR2 SYDVKM. V was cut by 6 bases and J by 6 bases, with 14 bases left in between. The CDR3 nucleotides are TGTGCCAGCAGCCGCAGAGGGTTGGATGGCTACACCTTC. Its protein is CASSRRGLDGYTF.

This clone was recorded a few times. At the DNA level, this CDR3 is encoded by other sequences in the same sample as well. The chain combines TRBV12-3 or TRBV12-4 with TRBJ1-5, with a weak D call TRBD1 (5 bases). The germline V and J ends were trimmed by 2 bases and 6 bases, with 5 bases remaining between them. CDR3 size: 12 residues. CDR3 amino acids: CASSLRGQPQHF. CDR3 coding DNA: TGTGCCAGCAGTTTAAGGGGTCAGCCCCAGCATTTT.

The chain links TRBV4-2 to TRBJ2-5; 7 bases are shared with TRBD1. Per germline, CDR1 LGHNA and CDR2 YNFKEQ. The CDR3 covers 17 residues. V gave up 7 bases and J gave up 2 bases; unmatched junction bases: 16. Here the CDR3 DNA reads TGTGCCAGCACCCCAGGAGGTAAAGGGGGCCTGCAAGAGACCCAGTACTTC. It translates to CASTPGGKGGLQETQYF.

This clone was picked up one time. The rearrangement links TRBV21-1 to TRBJ1-2; TRBD1 was called by the table and not checked on the DNA. TRBV21-1 is labeled a pseudogene. CDR3 length equals 18 residues. The CDR3 reads CASSTPRDTKTRGYGYTF. CDR3 sequence (DNA): TGTGCCAGCAGCACCCCCCGGGACACCAAAACCCGGGGCTATGGCTACACCTTC.

The chain carries TRBV27 and TRBJ2-5; unclear D gene. This CDR3 spans 12 amino acids. Trimming pared 5 bases from V and 13 bases from J, leaving 17 bases between. Germline V gene data show CDR1 as MNHEY and CDR2 as SMNVEV (reference sequence). CDR3 coding DNA: TGTGCCAGCAGTCCCCCGGGTTGGTCTCTGTACTTC. Protein product: CASSPPGWSLYF.

This clone appeared a single time. The chain carries TRBV7-9 and TRBJ1-4; 7 nucleotides match TRBD1. V dropped 5 bases and J dropped 0; count of bases not matched to a gene: 6. This CDR3 region has 16 residues. Germline V CDR1 and CDR2: SEHNR, FQNEAQ (reference sequence). The CDR3 DNA reads as TGTGCCAGCAGCCGCGGAACAGGGGCAACTAATGAAAAACTGTTTTTT. As protein: CASSRGTGATNEKLFF.

In its sample, this clone was seen once. This chain links TRBV5-1 with TRBJ1-4, with TRBD1 matching 9 bases. The length of the CDR3 is 14 residues. CDR1 and CDR2 (germline): SGHRS, YFSETQ. V trimming: 5 bases; J trimming: 8 bases; junction bases outside the gene matches: 7. This CDR3 is CASREQGAREKLFF. The CDR3 region has the DNA TGCGCCAGCAGAGAACAGGGGGCACGGGAAAAACTGTTTTTT.

This clone was observed a single time. The J gene is TRBJ2-5, the V gene TRBV6-5; 9 positions match TRBD1. The CDR3 spans 14 residues. The J segment lost 5 bases and the V segment lost 6 bases, leaving 7 bases of the junction unmatched. CDR1 and CDR2 from the germline V gene are MNHEY and SVGAGI. The CDR3 nucleotides are TGTGCCAGCAGGACGGGACAGGGACCGGAGACCCAGTACTTC. It encodes CASRTGQGPETQYF.

This chain links TRBV19 with TRBJ1-4; D unresolved. Germline loops: CDR1 LNHDA, CDR2 SQIVND (reference sequence). V was trimmed by 2 bases and J by 4 bases, leaving 11 bases between them. This CDR3 spans 15 amino acids. As DNA, the CDR3 is TGTGCCAGTAGTATAATTTCCGGGTTTAATGAAAAACTGTTTTTT. Protein sequence: CASSIISGFNEKLFF. The full variable domain, with the rest looked up from reference TRBV19 and TRBJ1-4, is DGGITQSPKYLFRKEGQNVTLSCEQNLNHDAMYWYRQDPGQGLRLIYYSQIVNDFQKGDIAEGYSVSREKKESFPLTVTSAQKNPTAFYLCASSIISGFNEKLFFGSGTQLSVL.

The chain joins TRBV6-8 to TRBJ1-4, with D maybe TRBD1 (6 bases). The ends were cut back, 2 bases at V and 6 bases at J, with 13 bases in the middle. The germline V gene has CDR1 MNHGY and CDR2 SAAAGT. The CDR3 extends over 15 amino acids. The DNA for the CDR3 is TGTGCCAGCAGTTACCCGGGGACATTGGATGAAAAACTGTTTTTT. Translated, it gives CASSYPGTLDEKLFF.

This clone was observed once. The V and J genes are TRBV19 and TRBJ1-1; the match to TRBD1 covers 8 bases. This CDR3 is built from 15 residues. The germline CDR1 and CDR2 sequences are LNHDA and SQIVND (reference sequence). V dropped 4 bases and J dropped 3; count of bases not matched to a gene: 7. CDR3 amino acids: CASSKFSDRDTEAFF. The CDR3 region has the DNA TGTGCCAGTAGTAAATTTTCGGACAGGGACACTGAAGCTTTCTTT.